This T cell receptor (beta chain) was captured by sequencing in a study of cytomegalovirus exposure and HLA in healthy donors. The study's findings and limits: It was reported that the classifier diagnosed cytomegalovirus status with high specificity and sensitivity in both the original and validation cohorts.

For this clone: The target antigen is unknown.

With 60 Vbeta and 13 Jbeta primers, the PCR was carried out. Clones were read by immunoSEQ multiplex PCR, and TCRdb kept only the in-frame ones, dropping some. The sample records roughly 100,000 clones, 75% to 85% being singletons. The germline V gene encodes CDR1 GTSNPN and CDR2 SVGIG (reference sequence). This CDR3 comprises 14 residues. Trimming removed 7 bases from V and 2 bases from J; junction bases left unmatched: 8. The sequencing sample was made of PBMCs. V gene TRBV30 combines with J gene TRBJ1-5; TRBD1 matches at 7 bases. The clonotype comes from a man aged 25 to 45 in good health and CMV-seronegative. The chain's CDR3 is CALQGKVGNQPQHF. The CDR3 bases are TGTGCCTTACAGGGGAAGGTAGGCAATCAGCCCCAGCATTTT.